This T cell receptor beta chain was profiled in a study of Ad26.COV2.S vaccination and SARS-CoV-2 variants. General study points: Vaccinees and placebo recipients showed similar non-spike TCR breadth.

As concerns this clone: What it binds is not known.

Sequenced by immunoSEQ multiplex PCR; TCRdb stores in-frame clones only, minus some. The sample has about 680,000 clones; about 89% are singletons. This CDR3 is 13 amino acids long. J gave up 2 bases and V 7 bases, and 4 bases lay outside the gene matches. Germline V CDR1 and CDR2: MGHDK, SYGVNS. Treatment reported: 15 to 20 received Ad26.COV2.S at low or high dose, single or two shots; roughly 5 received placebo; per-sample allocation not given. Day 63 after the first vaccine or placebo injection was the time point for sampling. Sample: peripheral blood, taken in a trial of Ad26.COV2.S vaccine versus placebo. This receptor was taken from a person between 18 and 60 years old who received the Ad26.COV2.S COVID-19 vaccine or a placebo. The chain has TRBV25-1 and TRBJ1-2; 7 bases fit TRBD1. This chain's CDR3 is CASKRQGNYGYTF. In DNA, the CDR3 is TGTGCCAGCAAAAGACAGGGCAACTATGGCTACACCTTC.